This T cell receptor (beta chain) was sequenced during a study of blood T cell repertoires in COVID-19. About the study: Specimens from acute and convalescent COVID-19 originated in the United States, Italy and Spain. Sample material is recorded as cDNA or gDNA derived from T cells, B-cell-depleted T cells, or PBMCs.

CDR3 length: 15 residues. Germline trimming cut 8 bases from V and 3 bases from J; bases unmatched to any gene: 13. Germline CDR1 reads SNHLY; CDR2 reads FYNNEI. Authors' analysis steps: Nucleated cell counts were estimated from reference gene primer amplification. Here immunoSEQ multiplex PCR was the method, and the copy in TCRdb shows in-frame clones only, minus some. The V and J calls and clone size come from that table; D and trimming were worked out from the DNA. Of about half a million clones in the sample, about 91% were seen once. Recruited during active infection, patients (from Seattle) were subsequently followed longitudinally.

The clonotype originates from a man younger than 35 with COVID-19, enrolled during active disease. The chain combines TRBV2 with TRBJ2-7; 7 nucleotides align to TRBD2. The material sequenced was peripheral blood. CDR3 protein: CASLNQAGRRYEQYF. The CDR3 DNA is TGTGCCAGCCTGAACCAAGCGGGGCGCCGCTACGAGCAGTACTTC.